This TCR beta chain was documented in a study of blood T cell repertoires in COVID-19. Two negative PCRs, clearance, or symptom resolution had been documented for recovered Cohort 3 donors. In the original workflow: Reference gene primer amplification in the assay estimated nucleated cell counts. Only in-frame clones appear in the TCRdb table, and some are missing; sequencing was by immunoSEQ multiplex PCR. The V and J calls and clone size were taken over from that table, and D and trimming were inferred from the DNA. The sample contains 150,000 to 200,000 clones, roughly 88% of which appear only once. The receptor comes from a woman in her sixties who had recovered from COVID-19. The sequenced sample was PBMCs or T cells enriched from blood (not recorded which).

The CDR3 nucleotides are TGTGCCAGCAGTTTGACGGGAGTAGGATACAATGAGCAGTTCTTC. This gives the protein CASSLTGVGYNEQFF. The chain uses TRBV27 and TRBJ2-1, with D possibly being TRBD2 (6 bases). V dropped 3 bases and J dropped 4 bases, with 13 bases sitting between them. This CDR3 spans 15 amino acids. CDR1 and CDR2 from the germline V gene are MNHEY and SMNVEV (reference sequence).